This T cell receptor (beta chain) was captured in a study of sequential checkpoint blockade in melanoma (dated by TCRdb to about 2019). About the study as a whole: Patients were randomized 1:1 to first-line nivolumab followed by ipilimumab (arm A) or ipilimumab followed by nivolumab (arm B). Maintenance nivolumab came after each of the two trial sequences. Points the paper makes about the study in general: The model for predicting response that combines TCR metrics with mutation burden needs to be validated in larger, independent patient cohorts.

Regarding this clone: Its antigen is currently not known. Base-call qualities are not available, and no considerably larger clone is one nucleotide away.

TCRbeta CDR3 regions were immunosequenced from genomic DNA with the immunoSEQ Assay. Before high-throughput sequencing, the genomic DNA was amplified using bias-controlled multiplex PCR. From the authors' description of their analysis: To quantify the absolute abundance of each unique TCRbeta CDR3 region, the sequences were collapsed and filtered. Clonality, defined as 1 minus Pielou's evenness, was calculated using only productive rearrangements. A previously published method was used to identify clones whose frequencies were significantly greater in on-treatment samples than in baseline samples. TCRdb retrieved this table from immuneACCESS and kept in-frame rearrangements only. Not all clones are present; in checked studies, unresolved V genes account for under half, and no reason is known for the remainder. The DNA gave D and trimming, while V, J and clone size come from that table. The sample table lists about 40,000 clones, 84% of them with a count of one. The ten largest clones take up 4.5% to 7% of the sample.

CDR1 and CDR2 were assigned from the germline V gene as SGHRS and YFSETQ. Trimmed from V: 0 bases; trimmed from J: 6 bases; junction bases lacking a gene match: 4. The CDR3 sequence holds 14 residues, the cysteine and phenylalanine included. The read is trimmed to its CDR3 DNA, 42 bases read in frame from base 1. The treatment or condition label for this specimen denotes: randomized to nivolumab then ipilimumab (arm A) or the reverse (arm B). None of the patients in the trial had previously been given DNA-damaging chemotherapy. Live CD3+CD8+ cells negative for CD19 and CD56 were sorted from thawed PBMCs on a FACS Aria II flow cytometer. Samples came from patients with melanoma in CheckMate 064, a randomized, open-label phase II trial of sequential checkpoint blockade. Peripheral blood mononuclear cells were collected by leukapheresis, purified with Ficoll-Paque, and frozen in human serum with around 10% DMSO. Purity of sorted blood CD3+CD8+ cells was verified at >98% immediately after sorting, followed by DNA extraction.

Material: CD8+ T cells sorted from blood (inferred from file names), obtained from a patient given nivolumab and ipilimumab in sequence. This chain joins TRBV5-1 to TRBJ2-7; a stretch of 9 junction bases matches TRBD2. The origin of this receptor is a human donor with melanoma. The CDR3 corresponds to CASSLGSGGSEQYF. The DNA sequence is as follows: TGCGCCAGCAGCTTGGGTAGCGGGGGCTCCGAGCAGTACTTC.